The present T cell receptor (beta chain) was sequenced within a study of blood T cells in healthy people across ages. Study results and caveats: The study could not conclusively compare naive and antigen-experienced cells, given its unsorted PBMCs. Older age went with lower TCR beta diversity per million T cells, in a roughly linear way. Diversity was higher, and naive CD4+ cells more numerous, in long-lived donors than in aged donors.

For this clonotype: Antigen unknown.

Germline CDR1 reads MNHEY; CDR2 reads SVGAGI. Trimming took off 7 bases at V and 2 bases at J, with 14 bases between the two ends. This CDR3 contains 14 residues. Next came a second PCR, run for roughly 6 to 11 cycles, which used a sample-barcoded 5' primer along with a J-beta primer mix. Every cDNA molecule bore a tag from a template-switch adaptor containing 12 random nucleotides. TCRdb used MiXCR to reprocess the 5' RACE reads, holding one entry per CDR3 protein. Among 780,000 or so distinct CDR3 sequences, about 53% were seen once, and the ten largest hold approximately 40%. The sequence derives from a man aged 80 or over in good health. The chain couples TRBV6-5 to TRBJ1-2, with D possibly TRBD1 on 6 matching bases. The specimen was blood. The CDR3 nucleotides read TGTGCCAGCAAATTAGACAGGACCAACTATGGCTACACCTTC. Its translation is CASKLDRTNYGYTF.